These 26 T cell receptor beta chains came from one sample sequenced in a study of neurological immune-mediated disorders. TCRdb re-analysed the 5' RACE reads in MiXCR, keeping a single row per CDR3 protein. The sample includes approximately 46,000 distinct CDR3 sequences, less than 4% seen only once; the top ten take roughly 15%. The sequenced sample consisted of PBMCs. Receptor source: a woman aged 45-60 years with multiple sclerosis.

This clonotype has a count of ten or more. The V gene is TRBV5-1, the J gene TRBJ2-7; D is possibly TRBD2 (5 bases). The CDR3 has 16 residues. Germline CDR1 and CDR2: SGHRS and YFSETQ. Trimming removed 0 bases at V and 4 bases at J, with 17 bases between. CDR3: CASSLASAGLKYEQYF. The DNA of the CDR3 is TGCGCCAGCAGCTTGGCCAGCGCCGGACTTAAATACGAGCAGTACTTC. The full variable domain, completed using reference TRBV5-1 and TRBJ2-7, is KAGVTQTPRYLIKTRGQQVTLSCSPISGHRSVSWYQQTPGQGLQFLFEYFSETQRNKGNFPGRFSGRQFSNSRSEMNVSTLELGDSALYLCASSLASAGLKYEQYFGPGTRLTVT.

The table lists this clonotype with many counts. The V gene is TRBV20-1, the J gene TRBJ1-4, with TRBD1 matching 9 bases. With V trimmed by 6 bases and J by 8 bases, 7 bases remained unmatched. Looked up from germline, CDR1 is DFQATT and CDR2 is SNEGSKA (reference sequence). CDR3 length equals 13 residues. CDR3: CSAGDRVKEKLFF. The CDR3 DNA is TGCAGTGCCGGGGACAGGGTTAAAGAAAAACTGTTTTTT.

This clonotype was observed at least ten times. The V gene is TRBV7-2, the J gene TRBJ2-5; no clear D gene. The CDR3 sequence is 13 residues long. The germline V and J ends were trimmed by 2 bases and 4 bases, with 8 bases remaining between them. Germline V CDR1 and CDR2: SGHTA, FQGNSA. The CDR3 sequence is CASSLRGSETQYF. The CDR3 DNA follows: TGTGCCAGCAGCTTACGTGGGTCAGAGACCCAGTACTTC.

The CDR3 here is CASSSNRANTEAFF. CDR3 in DNA: TGTGCCAGCTCATCAAACAGGGCGAACACTGAAGCTTTCTTT. J is TRBJ1-1 and V is TRBV18; possible D gene TRBD1, 6 bases. Germline V lookup: CDR1 KGHSH, CDR2 LQKENI. The CDR3 totals 14 residues. The V gene lost 5 bases and the J gene lost 1 base, with 11 bases spanning the gap.

The chain carries TRBV9 and TRBJ1-2, with TRBD1 matching over 8 bases. CDR1 and CDR2 from the germline V gene are SGDLS and YYNGEE. With V trimmed by 3 bases and J by 12 bases, 10 bases remained unmatched. The CDR3 is made up of 13 amino acids. Written as DNA, the CDR3 is TGTGCCAGCAGCGCGTCAGTGGACAGGGTAAACACCTTC. It specifies CASSASVDRVNTF.

This clonotype was picked up many times. This chain links TRBV20-1 with TRBJ2-1; D is uncertain. The CDR3 spans 13 residues. V was cut by 6 bases and J by 8 bases, with 17 bases left in between. The germline CDR1 and CDR2 sequences are DFQATT and SNEGSKA (reference sequence). The CDR3 reads CSARVMGDYEQFF. As DNA, the CDR3 is TGCAGTGCCCGAGTTATGGGCGACTATGAGCAGTTCTTC.

This clonotype was seen more than once but under ten times. This may stem from a read error, because a much larger clone lies one nucleotide away. This chain joins TRBV20-1 and TRBJ2-3, with a weak D call TRBD1 (6 bases). The ends were cut back, 6 bases at V and 2 bases at J, with 12 bases in the middle. There are 13 residues in the CDR3. Germline loops: CDR1 DFQATT, CDR2 SNEGSKA (reference sequence). The CDR3 nucleotides read TGCAGTGCCCCGGACAGTCACACAGATACGCAGTATTTT. Translated, it gives CSAPDSHTDTQYF.

This clonotype was counted at least ten times. The chain is built from TRBV6-5 and TRBJ1-4; weak D call: TRBD1 (6 bases). Trimming left V 0 bases short and J 10 bases short, with 18 bases between. CDR1 is MNHEY and CDR2 is SVGAGI in the germline V gene. The length of the CDR3 is 16 residues. The CDR3 DNA follows: TGTGCCAGCAGTTACTCGAGTACTGGGGGCTTGGGAAAACTGTTTTTT. Translation: CASSYSSTGGLGKLFF.

This clonotype was detected ten times or more. This chain uses TRBV7-9 with TRBJ2-1; either TRBD1 or TRBD2 may fit D (7 bases each). Trimming pared 11 bases from V and 2 bases from J, leaving 22 bases between. This CDR3 comprises 16 residues. From germline, CDR1 is SEHNR and CDR2 FQNEAQ (reference sequence). CDR3 region: CAVEAGQSPTYNEQFF. The DNA of the CDR3 is TGTGCCGTTGAAGCGGGACAGTCCCCCACCTACAATGAGCAGTTCTTC.

This clonotype was found many times. This chain connects TRBV7-9 to TRBJ1-3; 8 bases are a match to TRBD1. The length of the CDR3 is 16 residues. The germline V gene has CDR1 SEHNR and CDR2 FQNEAQ (reference sequence). Trimming removed 2 bases from V and 1 base from J; junction bases left unmatched: 4. CDR3: CASSLRTGRSGNTIYF. CDR3 nucleotides: TGTGCCAGCAGCTTAAGGACAGGGAGGTCTGGAAACACCATATATTTT. Using reference TRBV7-9 and TRBJ1-3 for the parts outside the CDR3, the full variable domain is DTGVSQNPRHKITKRGQNVTFRCDPISEHNRLYWYRQTLGQGPEFLTYFQNEAQLEKSRLLSDRFSAERPKGSFSTLEIQRTEQGDSAMYLCASSLRTGRSGNTIYFGEGSWLTVV.

This clonotype has a count of ten or more. This chain joins TRBV28 and TRBJ2-7, with TRBD2 identical over 10 bases. V gave up 7 bases and J gave up 4 bases; unmatched junction bases: 7. The CDR3 sequence is 14 residues long. Germline V gives CDR1 MDHEN, CDR2 SYDVKM. The CDR3 protein is CASIRLAGEYEQYF. The CDR3 DNA reads as TGTGCCAGCATCCGGCTAGCGGGAGAGTACGAGCAGTACTTC.

This clonotype was picked up many times. The rearrangement uses TRBV29-1 and TRBJ1-2; no reliable D call. Germline CDR1 is SQVTM and CDR2 is ANQGSEA. CDR3 length: 12 residues. V shed 0 bases and J shed 5 bases, with 7 bases lying between them. Here the CDR3 DNA reads TGCAGCGTTGAAGATGGAGGGTATGGCTACACCTTC. This gives the protein CSVEDGGYGYTF. Filled out from reference TRBV29-1 and TRBJ1-2, the complete variable domain reads SAVISQKPSRDICQRGTSLTIQCQVDSQVTMMFWYRQQPGQSLTLIATANQGSEATYESGFVIDKFPISRPNLTFSTLTVSNMSPEDSSIYLCSVEDGGYGYTFGSGTRLTVV.

In this sample, this clonotype turned up many times. This sequence joins TRBV19 and TRBJ1-1; D gene unclear. Trimming shortened V by 7 bases and J by 0 bases, and 12 bases separated the two germline ends. The CDR3 length is 14 residues. Looked up from germline, CDR1 is LNHDA and CDR2 is SQIVND (reference sequence). The CDR3 DNA reads as TGTGCCAGTACCCCGACTGGGGTGAACACTGAAGCTTTCTTT. Its protein is CASTPTGVNTEAFF. The whole variable domain, remainder taken from reference TRBV19 and TRBJ1-1, is DGGITQSPKYLFRKEGQNVTLSCEQNLNHDAMYWYRQDPGQGLRLIYYSQIVNDFQKGDIAEGYSVSREKKESFPLTVTSAQKNPTAFYLCASTPTGVNTEAFFGQGTRLTVV.

There are many counts of this clonotype. The CDR3 sequence: CSASAGAGLGNQPQHF. CDR3 bases: TGCAGTGCTAGCGCTGGGGCGGGCCTCGGCAATCAGCCCCAGCATTTT. This chain uses TRBV20-1 with TRBJ1-5; perhaps TRBD1 as D (5 bases). The V gene's germline CDR1 is DFQATT and CDR2 SNEGSKA (reference sequence). The CDR3 has 16 amino acids. V was cut by 3 bases and J by 2 bases, with 17 bases left in between.

This clonotype was found many times. V is TRBV20-1 and J is TRBJ2-1; 10 bases are a match to TRBD2. Trimming removed 3 bases from V and 8 bases from J; junction bases left unmatched: 16. This CDR3 has 17 residues. CDR1 and CDR2 from the germline V gene are DFQATT and SNEGSKA (reference sequence). The CDR3 nucleotides read TGCAGTGCTAGGGAGCCTCGCGCTAGCGGGAGAAAGGATGAGCAGTTCTTC. Encoded protein: CSAREPRASGRKDEQFF.

This clonotype has ten or more counts. The chain recombines TRBV11-2 with TRBJ2-3; 8 nucleotides match TRBD2. Germline CDR1 reads SGHAT; CDR2 reads FQNNGV. The ends lost 0 bases at V and 4 bases at J; junction bases unmatched: 3. CDR3 length: 15 residues. CDR3 nucleotide sequence: TGTGCCAGCAGCTTAGATCCCGGGGGGGCAGATACGCAGTATTTT. Protein product: CASSLDPGGADTQYF.

In this sample, this clonotype turned up many times. V gene TRBV7-9 combines with J gene TRBJ1-2; no reliable D call. This CDR3 region has 15 residues. In germline, CDR1 is SEHNR, CDR2 FQNEAQ (reference sequence). The ends were cut back, 6 bases at V and 6 bases at J, with 20 bases in the middle. In nucleotides, the CDR3 is TGTGCCAGCAGTGATATCGTGGCTCGAAATGATGGCTACACCTTC. As protein: CASSDIVARNDGYTF.

This clonotype was counted ten times or more. This chain connects TRBV10-2 to TRBJ1-2; D remains ambiguous. CDR3 size: 13 residues. Trimming removed 0 bases at V and 6 bases at J, with 8 bases between. Germline V gene data show CDR1 as WSHSY and CDR2 as SAAADI. The CDR3 DNA reads as TGCGCCAGCAGTGAGTCGAGGAATCATGGCTACACCTTC. It translates to CASSESRNHGYTF.

In this sample, this clonotype turned up many times. V gene TRBV20-1 combines with J gene TRBJ2-7, with TRBD2 matching over 14 bases. This CDR3 has 14 residues. V trimming: 5 bases; J trimming: 12 bases; junction bases outside the gene matches: 12. Germline V lookup: CDR1 DFQATT, CDR2 SNEGSKA (reference sequence). The DNA for the CDR3 is TGCAGTGCTCCTATTCCGGGACTAGCGGGAGAGAGGTACTTC. It is translated as CSAPIPGLAGERYF.

This clonotype has at least ten counts. The J gene is TRBJ2-7, the V gene TRBV7-8, with D perhaps matching TRBD2 (5 bases). The CDR3 length is 13 residues. The germline gives CDR1 SGHVS, CDR2 FQNEAQ. The V gene lost 8 bases and the J gene lost 2 bases, with 13 bases spanning the gap. In DNA, the CDR3 is TGTGCCAGCGGGCTAGCAACCACCTACGAGCAGTACGTC. Residues: CASGLATTYEQYV.

The table lists this clonotype with many counts. This sequence joins TRBV3-1 and TRBJ1-5; D might be TRBD1 (5 bases). Looked up from germline, CDR1 is LGHDT and CDR2 is YNNKEL (reference sequence). Trimming stripped 0 bases from V and 4 bases from J, with 16 bases between. The CDR3 loop spans 17 amino acids. Here the CDR3 reads CASSQEYGGGVNQPQHF. CDR3 DNA: TGTGCCAGCAGCCAAGAATACGGTGGAGGGGTAAATCAGCCCCAGCATTTT.

This clonotype was counted many times. The rearrangement joins TRBV11-1 to TRBJ2-1, with 12 positions matching TRBD2. The V and J ends lost 1 base and 8 bases, in that order; junction bases with no gene match: 3. The germline V gene encodes CDR1 SGHAT and CDR2 FQDESV (reference sequence). There are 15 residues in the CDR3. The DNA of the CDR3 is TGTGCCAGCAGCTTAGGCCTAGCGGGAGGGGATGAGCAGTTCTTC. It yields the protein CASSLGLAGGDEQFF.

This clonotype was seen at least ten times. J is TRBJ1-1 and V is TRBV20-1, with D uncertain. CDR1 is DFQATT, CDR2 SNEGSKA, per germline (reference sequence). V was cut by 1 base and J by 1 base, with 10 bases left in between. The CDR3 contains 14 residues. CDR3 nucleotide sequence: TGCAGTGCTAGAGTCGGACGGAAGAACACTGAAGCTTTCTTT. Its protein is CSARVGRKNTEAFF.

This clonotype has at least ten counts. CDR3 DNA sequence: TGCGCCAGCAGCTACCCAAGAGACACCGGGGAGCTGTTTTTT. This encodes CASSYPRDTGELFF. The chain uses TRBV5-1 and TRBJ2-2; the D is unclear. Trimming cost V 3 bases and J 3 bases, with 9 bases left between them. Germline loops: CDR1 SGHRS, CDR2 YFSETQ. The CDR3 has 14 residues.

This clonotype was counted ten times or more. The chain couples TRBV29-1 to TRBJ2-1, with D possibly matching TRBD2 (6 bases). The CDR3 extends over 11 amino acids. Trimming shortened V by 3 bases and J by 7 bases, and 7 bases separated the two germline ends. The germline V gene encodes CDR1 SQVTM and CDR2 ANQGSEA. CDR3 sequence reads: CSVEGGNEQFF. The CDR3 nucleotides are TGCAGCGTTGAGGGGGGAAATGAGCAGTTCTTC.

This clonotype was detected many times. The V gene is TRBV5-4, the J gene TRBJ2-2; no firm D call. This CDR3 comprises 15 residues. V shed 4 bases and J shed 1 base, with 11 bases lying between them. From germline, CDR1 is SGHNT and CDR2 YYREEE (reference sequence). The chain's CDR3 is CASSPEYQNTGELFF. The CDR3 DNA sequence: TGTGCCAGCAGCCCCGAGTACCAGAACACCGGGGAGCTGTTTTTT.